This T cell receptor (beta chain) was identified during a study of blood T cell repertoires in COVID-19. Study as a whole: Nucleic acid was either cDNA or gDNA, and it came from T cells, B-cell-depleted T cells, or PBMCs.

The CDR3 runs 16 residues. Trimming stripped 0 bases from V and 4 bases from J, with 14 bases between. Germline CDR1 WNHNN, CDR2 SYGVQD (reference sequence). Assay: immunoSEQ multiplex PCR; the TCRdb copy retains only in-frame clones and omits some. Of hundreds of thousands of clones listed, around 85% are singletons. The gene calls are TRBV10-1 and TRBJ2-3; D possibly corresponds to TRBD1 (6 bases). The sample taken for sequencing was peripheral blood. The receptor's source is a young woman with acute or convalescent COVID-19. The CDR3 here is CASSESRTDGADTQYF. CDR3 in DNA: TGCGCCAGCAGTGAGTCTCGGACAGATGGGGCAGATACGCAGTATTTT.